This TCR beta chain was sequenced for a study of cytomegalovirus exposure and HLA in healthy donors (dated by TCRdb to 2016 to 2017). Background on the whole study: In an earlier analysis of under 750 of the donors, 250 to 300 Gb of sequence data and just under 120 million unique TCR beta sequences from about 190 million T cells were reported. Roughly 300 gigabases of sequencing data and tens of millions of unique TCR sequences were included in an early release covering around 650 HLA-typed donors. Of the 300 to 500 genotyped donors, over 80% were placed in the genetic ancestry cluster associated with self-reported Caucasian donors. The study aimed to test whether cataloging public T cell receptors could reveal signatures of past pathogen exposure. Using immunosequencing, the study profiled T cell repertoires from about 610 subjects and related those repertoires to cytomegalovirus serostatus. Besides the first cohort of 550 to 750 subjects, a separate validation cohort made up of 90 to 150 different subjects was used. The study combined high-throughput TCR immunosequencing, statistical association of individual TCRs with disease status, and machine learning to predict cytomegalovirus infection status. To study patterns of TCR occurrence, a later analysis re-analyzed previously published TCR beta repertoires from around 700 donors and added high-resolution HLA genotyping. In the later analysis, no new phenotypic data were used to find candidate immune exposures; instead, reliance was placed on TCR beta sequences and their occurrence across donors. In an earlier analysis of roughly 580 of the donors, high-throughput TCR beta sequencing was used to judge whether each TCR beta V gene segment behaved as functional or pseudogenic. Alongside the repertoire data, information on donor age, sex, ethnicity and CMV serostatus was compiled. A later genetic analysis took genome-wide SNP genotypes for 398 of the 666 donors and used that subset as a discovery cohort. Every discovery cohort repertoire had been produced on one sequencing platform. Class I and class II HLA loci were covered by the typing at four-digit resolution. The number of typed donors differed by locus: 629-630 for A, B, C, DRB1 and DQB1; some 500 for DQA1; 606 for DPA1; and about 450 for DPB1. Because of strong linkage in the cohort, four to six DR-DQ haplotypes were treated as single units for association and clustering. Across approximately 400 genotyped donors of the cohort, an average of about 250,000 unique TCR beta nucleotide sequences per donor were sequenced, and approximately 19% of those sequences were non-productive. Findings and caveats that apply to the study as a whole: Linkage disequilibrium might explain the correlated functional status among segregating V segments, but an unknown experimental factor could not be ruled out. According to a later genetic analysis, donors in an Asian-associated ancestry cluster had fewer N-insertions in productive TCRs than the approximately 710-donor mean. In this cohort, only TCR beta chains were sequenced, and detectable features were limited by the absence of alpha or paired-chain data. Because the 87-base-pair reads could not distinguish some IMGT-functional V segments, including TRBV6-2 and TRBV6-3, those segments were excluded. Most TCR sequences were observed very rarely across donors, whereas some public TCRs were present in many individuals. The classifier was reported to diagnose cytomegalovirus status with high specificity and sensitivity in both the original and validation cohorts. Several of the top co-occurrence clusters appeared to be linked to parvovirus B19, influenza, CMV and Epstein-Barr virus, according to a later analysis. Broadly in line with IMGT annotations, most TCR beta V segments showed up in productive rearrangements about 87% or about 30% of the time in an earlier analysis of 450 to 750 of the donors. In a later analysis, HLA-associated TCR beta chains were found to be more clonally expanded and to have lower generation probabilities than equally common non-associated chains. The authors suggested that the approach could potentially be extended to other disease states and immunological phenotypes. The study gave a list of some 150 TCR beta chains associated with cytomegalovirus. In a later analysis, the rate of TCR association differed among HLA loci, with DRB1 alleles having the most associated TCRs and HLA-C alleles having the fewest. A further reported finding was that TCR beta sequences accurately predicted the HLA-A and HLA-B alleles for most subjects in the first cohort. In vitro tests confirmed that three of the cytomegalovirus-associated TCR beta chains recognize cytomegalovirus antigens. When HLA alleles, especially DR and DQ, strongly co-occurred, TCR associations were difficult to assign to individual alleles. CMV serostatus was the only immune exposure information available for the cohort. A later analysis associated approximately 17,000 TCR beta sequences with specific HLA alleles at a false discovery rate of 0.05. Because HLA typing was missing for some donors at each locus, association tests included only the typed subset. Most CMV-associated TCR beta chains appeared to be HLA-restricted in a later analysis, and the HLA associations seemed to be driven largely by CMV exposure. An association between a missense DCLRE1C variant and V-gene and J-gene trimming of TCR beta chains was found in a later genetic analysis and replicated in an independent cohort. A group of highly shared sequence variants was considered likely to be a technical artifact of the sequencing pipeline. Because counts were too low, seventeen rarely observed V segments, including chromosome 9 orphons, were excluded from the earlier analysis of under 650 of the donors. Roughly uniform sequencing depth across donors was assumed in presence/absence analyses, although this assumption may not hold.

In total, 600 or so healthy bone marrow donors made up the cohort. Cohort members were all nominally healthy when sampled, although unrecorded immune exposures were likely present. The donor tested CMV seronegative, placing the donor among the 350 or so seronegative members of the cohort. Each donor provided a peripheral blood sample, and peripheral blood mononuclear cells were used for TCR beta sequencing. Genomic DNA extraction from the blood cell samples was performed with the Qiagen DNeasy Blood Extraction Kit. V and J are trimmed by 4 bases and 3 bases, and the gene matches miss 11 bases of the junction. The CDR1 and CDR2 encoded by the germline V gene (reference sequence) are SEHNR and FQNEAQ. The CDR3 numbers 17 residues from cysteine through phenylalanine. Only CDR3 DNA is held: 51 bases, read in frame from base 1. Worth noting for this clone: The specificity of this receptor is unknown. Base quality data are lacking; no much larger clone is found one base away.

Library preparation was by the immunoSEQ multiplex PCR assay. A mixture of 60 forward primers for TCR Vbeta segments and 13 reverse primers for TCR Jbeta segments was used in the multiplex PCR. The CDR3 region of rearranged TCR beta genes was amplified from genomic DNA by a multiplex PCR assay. The Illumina HiSeq System was used to sequence the amplified TCR beta libraries as 87-base-pair reads. Concerning the study's data processing: A later analysis tallied 75 million to 85 million unique TCR beta chains across the 666 repertoires, and around 12 million of those chains were shared by two or more donors. Raw reads were error-corrected and collapsed into unique sequences by a nearest-neighbor algorithm in which closely related sequences were merged to remove PCR and sequencing errors. CDR3 sequences were aligned to IMGT reference sequences to assign V, D and J gene segments. For a sequence to be retained, at least a six-nucleotide match to both a V gene segment and a J gene segment was required. Rearrangements were classified as productive when the CDR3 lacked stop codons and remained in frame with V and J, and all other rearrangements were classified as non-productive. CDR3 was defined by IMGT convention, running from the second conserved V-encoded cysteine to the conserved J-encoded phenylalanine. Sequences without an unambiguous match to a single V gene segment were excluded from the earlier analysis of over 500 of the donors. In an earlier analysis of some 590 of the donors, V segments were called functional above 56.7% productive rearrangements and were called segregating when the between-donor standard deviation exceeded 5%. To diagnose cytomegalovirus status from the catalog of TCR beta chain sequences, a statistical classification framework was built. In a later analysis, V and J genes were assigned by comparing TCR nucleotide sequences against IMGT/GENE-DB human TR gene sequences. The TCRdist pipeline was used in a later analysis to assign CDR3 sequences and most-parsimonious VDJ recombination scenarios. In a later analysis, each TCR beta chain was defined by its CDR3 amino acid sequence together with its V-gene family, and reads without a unique V-gene family were excluded. To address suspected cross-contamination and a sequencing artifact, a later analysis removed a few hundred highly shared, low-generation-probability nucleotide sequences. In a later analysis, a clonal expansion index was calculated for each public chain from normalized within-repertoire ranks of inferred template counts. A later analysis computed generation probabilities with a VDJ recombination model fitted to out-of-frame rearrangements, and checked the results against IGoR. A later analysis scored TCR-TCR, TCR-HLA and TCR-CMV co-occurrence with hypergeometric tests, applying a repertoire-size bias correction to TCR pairs. False discovery rates were estimated in a later analysis by permuting HLA or CMV assignments 20 times. In a later analysis, co-occurring TCRs were grouped with DBSCAN, and TCRdist sequence similarity was added when clustering was performed within HLA-allele-positive subsets. For co-occurrence clustering, repertoires with fewer than 30,000 or more than 120,000 public chains were excluded, along with roughly five repertoires with anomalous nucleotide sharing. TCRdb holds this immuneACCESS table with in-frame rearrangements only. Some clones are missing; in checked studies, unresolved V genes explain under half, and the rest has no known cause. Clone size and the V and J calls come from that table; the DNA yielded D and trimming. The sample table holds roughly 110,000 clones, of which 76% were seen once. Approximately 2.4% of the sample belongs to the ten largest clones.

The clonotype comes from a young man in good health and CMV-seronegative. Recombination joined TRBV7-9 with TRBJ2-3, and 9 junction bases match TRBD2. Sequencing was performed on PBMCs. The CDR3 in this case is CASSSDKAGGQTDTQYF. Read as DNA, the sequence is TGTGCCAGCAGCTCCGACAAAGCGGGGGGTCAGACAGATACGCAGTATTTT.